This T cell receptor beta chain was sequenced during a study of spatial heterogeneity in lung cancer. Overall study findings and caveats: Expanded alpha and beta TCR counts within tumors tracked tumor mutation counts.

Trimming took 9 bases from V and 5 from J, leaving 19 bases between them. The CDR3 is 14 residues long. TCRdb passed the 5' RACE reads through MiXCR, listing each CDR3 protein once. This sample yields 15,000 to 20,000 distinct CDR3 sequences, of which 6.2% are seen a single time; 6.8% belongs to the top ten. This clonotype was observed a few times. Its target is unknown. Time point meaning: sample taken at primary tumor resection. Unsorted whole RNA from tumor, nontumor lung or frozen PBMC underwent sequencing. The chain carries TRBV12-3 or TRBV12-4 and TRBJ1-1, with D uncertain. This TCR was recovered from a male donor with early-stage non-small cell lung cancer. The sequencing used lung tumor tissue, collected at surgery. CDR3 sequence: CASFTRRTWTEAFF. The CDR3 bases are TGTGCCAGTTTTACAAGGAGGACGTGGACTGAAGCTTTCTTT.